The clone carrying this T cell receptor (beta chain) appeared a few times. The sample is drawn from a study of blood T cell repertoires in COVID-19. In the study overall: COVID-19 samples from acute and convalescent phases originated in the United States, Italy and Spain. Sources were T cells, B-cell-depleted T cells, or PBMCs; the material itself was cDNA or gDNA.

Per the original methods: Scientists estimated how many nucleated cells there were by amplifying reference gene primers. The data were produced by immunoSEQ multiplex PCR, yet TCRdb's version contains in-frame clones alone and is incomplete. V and J calls and clone size are copied from that table; D and trimming were computed from the DNA. The sample holds over 200,000 clones, about 90% seen once. J was trimmed by 3 bases and V by 0 bases; bases with no gene match: 8. This CDR3 has 16 residues. Germline values: CDR1 LGHNA, CDR2 YSLEER. The specimen sequenced was peripheral blood. This receptor was identified in a woman aged 25 to 39 who had recovered from COVID-19. The rearrangement uses TRBV4-3 and TRBJ2-7; 7 positions agree with TRBD2. This CDR3 reads CASSQDNPSGFYEQYF. The DNA for the CDR3 is TGCGCCAGCAGCCAAGATAATCCTAGCGGATTCTACGAGCAGTACTTC.